The clone carrying this T cell receptor beta chain showed up just a few times. What it binds is not known. It was through 5'RACE template switching that TCR cDNA was made, with a universal primer site and UMIs added. TCRdb independently ran MiXCR on the 5' RACE reads; one entry per CDR3 protein. The sample has some 350,000 distinct CDR3 sequences; around a tenth are singletons. The sample comes from a study of T cells after yellow fever vaccination. Across the study: Fractions with few cells were prepared using SMART-Seq v4 Ultra Low Input. Notes on the study in general: Most clones from primary vaccination resurfaced after the booster (approximately 95% CD4, more than 75% CD8).

V shed 3 bases and J 3 bases; nucleotides not matched to a gene: 10. The CDR3 loop spans 16 amino acids. The material was PBMCs, obtained on the day of the first yellow fever vaccination. The rearrangement joins TRBV12-3 or TRBV12-4 to TRBJ2-7; 8 positions agree with TRBD1. The TCR comes from a man aged 18-30 years who received the YFV17D yellow fever vaccine. DNA of the CDR3: TGTGCCAGCAGTTTTTCCGCGGCAGGGGGCAACTACGAGCAGTACTTC. Translating gives CASSFSAAGGNYEQYF.